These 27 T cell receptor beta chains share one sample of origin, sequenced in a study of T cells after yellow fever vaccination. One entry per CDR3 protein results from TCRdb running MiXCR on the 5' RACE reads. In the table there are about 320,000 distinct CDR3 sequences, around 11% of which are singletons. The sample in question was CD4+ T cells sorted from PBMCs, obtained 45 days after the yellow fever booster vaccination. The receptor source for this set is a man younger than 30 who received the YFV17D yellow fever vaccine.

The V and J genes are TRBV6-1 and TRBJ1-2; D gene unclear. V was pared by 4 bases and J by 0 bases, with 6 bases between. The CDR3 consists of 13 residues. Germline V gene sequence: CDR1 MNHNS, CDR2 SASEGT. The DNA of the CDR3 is TGTGCCAGCAGTGTGGGGACTAACTATGGCTACACCTTC. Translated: CASSVGTNYGYTF.

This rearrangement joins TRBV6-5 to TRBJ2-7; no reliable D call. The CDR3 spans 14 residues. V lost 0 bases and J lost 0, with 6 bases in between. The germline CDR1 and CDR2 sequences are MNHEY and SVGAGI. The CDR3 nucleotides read TGTGCCAGCAGTTACTCTCGGTACTCCTACGAGCAGTACTTC. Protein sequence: CASSYSRYSYEQYF.

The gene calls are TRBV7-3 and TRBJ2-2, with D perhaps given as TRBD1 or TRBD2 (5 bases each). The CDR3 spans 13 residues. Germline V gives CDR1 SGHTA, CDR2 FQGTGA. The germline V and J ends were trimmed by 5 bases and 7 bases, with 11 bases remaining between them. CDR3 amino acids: CASSGTRHGELFF. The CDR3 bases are TGTGCCAGCAGCGGGACCAGGCACGGGGAGCTGTTTTTT. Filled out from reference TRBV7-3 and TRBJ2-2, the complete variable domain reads GAGVSQTPSNKVTEKGKYVELRCDPISGHTALYWYRQSLGQGPEFLIYFQGTGAADDSGLPNDRFFAVRPEGSVSTLKIQRTERGDSAVYLCASSGTRHGELFFGEGSRLTVL.

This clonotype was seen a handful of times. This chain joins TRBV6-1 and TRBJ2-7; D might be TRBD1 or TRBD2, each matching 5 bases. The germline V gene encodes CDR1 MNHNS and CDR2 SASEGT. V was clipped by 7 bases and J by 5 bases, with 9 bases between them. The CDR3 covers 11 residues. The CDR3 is CASTGSNEQYV. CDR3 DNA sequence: TGTGCCAGCACAGGGAGCAACGAGCAGTACGTC.

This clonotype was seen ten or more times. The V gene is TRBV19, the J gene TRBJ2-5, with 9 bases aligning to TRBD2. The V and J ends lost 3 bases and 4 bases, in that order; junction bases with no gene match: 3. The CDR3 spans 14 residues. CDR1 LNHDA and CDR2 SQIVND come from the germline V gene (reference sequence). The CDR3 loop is CASSILAGLETQYF. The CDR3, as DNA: TGTGCCAGTAGTATCCTAGCGGGGCTAGAGACCCAGTACTTC.

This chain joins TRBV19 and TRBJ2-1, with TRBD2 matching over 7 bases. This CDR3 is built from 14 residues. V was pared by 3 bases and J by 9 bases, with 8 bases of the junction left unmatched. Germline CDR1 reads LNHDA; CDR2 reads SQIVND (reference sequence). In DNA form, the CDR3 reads TGTGCCAGTAGTATCCGGCGGGGGAGCGTTGAGCAGTTCTTC. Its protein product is CASSIRRGSVEQFF.

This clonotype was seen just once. This chain's CDR3 is CASSQGRGQNSPLHF. As DNA, the CDR3 is TGTGCCAGCAGCCAAGGCAGGGGGCAAAACTCACCCCTCCACTTT. The chain has TRBV3-1 and TRBJ1-6; 8 nucleotides align to TRBD1. Unmatched junction bases numbered 6, after V lost 1 base and J lost 10 bases. Germline V gives CDR1 LGHDT, CDR2 YNNKEL (reference sequence). The CDR3 loop spans 15 amino acids.

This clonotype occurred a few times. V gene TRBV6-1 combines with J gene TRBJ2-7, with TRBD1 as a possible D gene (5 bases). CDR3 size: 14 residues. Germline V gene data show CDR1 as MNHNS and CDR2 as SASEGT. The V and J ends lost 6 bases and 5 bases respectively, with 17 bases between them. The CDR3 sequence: CASSEKSRAHEQYF. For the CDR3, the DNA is TGTGCCAGCAGCGAAAAGAGCAGGGCCCACGAGCAGTACTTC.

The CDR3 here is CASSRFQGDSGNTIYF. Here the CDR3 DNA reads TGCGCCAGCAGCCGGTTCCAGGGGGACTCTGGAAACACCATATATTTT. V is TRBV4-1 and J is TRBJ1-3; TRBD1 matches 7 bases. Trimming removed 4 bases from V and 0 bases from J; junction bases left unmatched: 6. The germline CDR1 and CDR2 sequences are MGHRA and YSYEKL. The CDR3 runs to 16 residues.

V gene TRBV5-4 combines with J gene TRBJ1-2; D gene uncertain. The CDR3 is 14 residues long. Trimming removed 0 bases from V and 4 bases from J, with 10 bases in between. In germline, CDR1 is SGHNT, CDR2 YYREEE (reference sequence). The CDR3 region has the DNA TGTGCCAGCAGCTTGGGGAACAGTGGCTATGGCTACACCTTC. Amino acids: CASSLGNSGYGYTF.

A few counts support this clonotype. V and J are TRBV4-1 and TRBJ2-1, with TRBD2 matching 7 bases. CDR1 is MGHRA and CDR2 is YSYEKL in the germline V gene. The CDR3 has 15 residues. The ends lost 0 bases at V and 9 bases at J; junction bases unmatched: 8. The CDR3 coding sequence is TGCGCCAGCAGCCAAGAAGGTCTAGCGGTGGTTGAGCAGTTCTTC. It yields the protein CASSQEGLAVVEQFF.

CDR3 loop: CASSLGQVTGELFF. CDR3 nucleotides: TGTGCCAGCAGCTTAGGTCAAGTAACCGGGGAGCTGTTTTTT. The rearrangement uses TRBV7-3 and TRBJ2-2; D is uncertain. The V end was cut by 2 bases, the J end by 5 bases, with 9 bases between. The CDR3 runs 14 residues. The germline V gene encodes CDR1 SGHTA and CDR2 FQGTGA.

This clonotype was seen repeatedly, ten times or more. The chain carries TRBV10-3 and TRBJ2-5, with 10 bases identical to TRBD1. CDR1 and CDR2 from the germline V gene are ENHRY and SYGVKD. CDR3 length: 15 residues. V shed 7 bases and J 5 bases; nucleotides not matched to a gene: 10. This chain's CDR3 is CAIKSFDRGHETQYF. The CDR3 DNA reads TGTGCCATCAAGAGCTTCGACAGGGGGCATGAGACCCAGTACTTC.

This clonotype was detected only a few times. As DNA, the CDR3 is TGCAGTCCTTCTCACTTTTCAGGGGATACGCAGTATTTT. Translation gives CSPSHFSGDTQYF. The rearrangement uses TRBV20-1 and TRBJ2-3; TRBD1 is a possible D gene (5 bases). This CDR3 contains 13 residues. The germline gives CDR1 DFQATT, CDR2 SNEGSKA (reference sequence). Trimming took 8 bases from V and 6 from J, leaving 18 bases between them.

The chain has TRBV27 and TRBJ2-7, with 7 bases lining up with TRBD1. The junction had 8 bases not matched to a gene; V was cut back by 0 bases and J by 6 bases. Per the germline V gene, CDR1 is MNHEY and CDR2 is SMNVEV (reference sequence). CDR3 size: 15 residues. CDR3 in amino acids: CASSLSGDSRGEQYF. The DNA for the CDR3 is TGTGCCAGCAGTTTATCGGGGGACAGCCGAGGCGAGCAGTACTTC.

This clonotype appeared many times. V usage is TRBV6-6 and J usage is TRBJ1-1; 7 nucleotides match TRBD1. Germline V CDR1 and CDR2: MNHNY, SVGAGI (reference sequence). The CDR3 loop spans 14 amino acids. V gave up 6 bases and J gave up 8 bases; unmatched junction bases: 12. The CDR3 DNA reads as TGTGCCAGCAGATTTGCTGACAGGGAAGACGAAGCTTTCTTT. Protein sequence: CASRFADREDEAFF.

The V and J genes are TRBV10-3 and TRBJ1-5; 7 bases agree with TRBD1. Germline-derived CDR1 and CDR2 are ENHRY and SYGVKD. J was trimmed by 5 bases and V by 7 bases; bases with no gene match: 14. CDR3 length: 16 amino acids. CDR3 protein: CAINLPGQLKDQPQHF. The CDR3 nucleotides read TGTGCCATCAATTTACCGGGACAGCTAAAGGATCAGCCCCAGCATTTT.

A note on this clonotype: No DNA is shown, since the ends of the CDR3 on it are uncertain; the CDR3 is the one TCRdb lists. This CDR3 reads CATSAGPPGSCFF. This rearrangement joins TRBV15 to TRBJ2-2; the D call of TRBD1 is as the table states it, not checked on the DNA. Termini included, the CDR3 measures 13 amino acids. CDR1 is LNHNV and CDR2 is YYDKDF in the germline V gene (reference sequence).

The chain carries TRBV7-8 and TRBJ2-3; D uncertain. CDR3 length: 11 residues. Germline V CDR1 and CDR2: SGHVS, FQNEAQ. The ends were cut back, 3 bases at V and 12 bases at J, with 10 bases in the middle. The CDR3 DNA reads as TGTGCCAGCAGCTTTCGGCTTGTTCAGTATTTT. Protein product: CASSFRLVQYF.

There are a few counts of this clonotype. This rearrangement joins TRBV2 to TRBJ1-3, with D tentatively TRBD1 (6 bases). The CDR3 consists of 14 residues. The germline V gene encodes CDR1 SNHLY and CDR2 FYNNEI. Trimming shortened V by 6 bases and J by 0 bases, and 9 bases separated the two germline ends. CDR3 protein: CASRRQVSGNTIYF. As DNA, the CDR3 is TGTGCCAGCAGACGACAGGTCTCTGGAAACACCATATATTTT.

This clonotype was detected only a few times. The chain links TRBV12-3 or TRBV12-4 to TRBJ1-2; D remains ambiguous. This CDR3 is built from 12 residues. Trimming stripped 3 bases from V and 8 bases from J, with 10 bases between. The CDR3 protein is CASSLLEQGYTF. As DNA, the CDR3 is TGTGCCAGCAGTTTGTTAGAACAGGGCTACACCTTC.

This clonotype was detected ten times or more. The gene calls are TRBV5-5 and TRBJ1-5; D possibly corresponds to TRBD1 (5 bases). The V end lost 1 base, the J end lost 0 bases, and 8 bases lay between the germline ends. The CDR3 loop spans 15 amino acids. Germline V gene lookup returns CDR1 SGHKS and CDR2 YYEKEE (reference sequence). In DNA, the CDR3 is TGTGCCAGCAGCTTGCAGCAGGGTAGCAATCAGCCCCAGCATTTT. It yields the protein CASSLQQGSNQPQHF.

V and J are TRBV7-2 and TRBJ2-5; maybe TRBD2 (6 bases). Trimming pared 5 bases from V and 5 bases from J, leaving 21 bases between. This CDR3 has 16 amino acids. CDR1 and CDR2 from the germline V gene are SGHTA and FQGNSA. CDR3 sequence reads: CASSRSGYFRGETQYF. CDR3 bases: TGTGCCAGCAGCCGCAGCGGGTATTTCCGGGGGGAGACCCAGTACTTC.

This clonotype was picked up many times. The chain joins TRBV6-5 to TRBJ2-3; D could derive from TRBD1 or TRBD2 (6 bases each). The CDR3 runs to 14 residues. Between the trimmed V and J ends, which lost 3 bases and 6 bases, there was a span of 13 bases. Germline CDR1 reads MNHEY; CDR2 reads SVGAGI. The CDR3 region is CASSYRGTSDTQYF. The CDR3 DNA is TGTGCCAGCAGTTATCGGGGGACATCCGATACGCAGTATTTT.

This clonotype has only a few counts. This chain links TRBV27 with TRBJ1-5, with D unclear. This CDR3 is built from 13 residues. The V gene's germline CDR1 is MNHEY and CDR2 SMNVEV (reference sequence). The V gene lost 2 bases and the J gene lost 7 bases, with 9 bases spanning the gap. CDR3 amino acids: CASSLEWRQPQHF. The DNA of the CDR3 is TGTGCCAGCAGTTTAGAATGGAGGCAGCCCCAGCATTTT.

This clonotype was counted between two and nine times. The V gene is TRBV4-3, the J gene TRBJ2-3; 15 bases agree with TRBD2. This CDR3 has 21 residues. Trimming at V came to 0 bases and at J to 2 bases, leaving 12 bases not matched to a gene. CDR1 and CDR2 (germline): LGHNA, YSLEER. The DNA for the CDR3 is TGCGCCAGCAGCCAAGAGCCCGGACTAGCGGGGGGGCCCACAGTCACAGATACGCAGTATTTT. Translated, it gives CASSQEPGLAGGPTVTDTQYF.

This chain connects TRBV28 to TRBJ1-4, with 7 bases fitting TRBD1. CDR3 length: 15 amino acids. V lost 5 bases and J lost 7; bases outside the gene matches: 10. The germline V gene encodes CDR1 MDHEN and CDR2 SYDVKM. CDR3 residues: CASSQAGTDGEKLFF. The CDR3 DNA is TGTGCCAGCAGTCAGGCCGGGACAGATGGTGAAAAACTGTTTTTT.